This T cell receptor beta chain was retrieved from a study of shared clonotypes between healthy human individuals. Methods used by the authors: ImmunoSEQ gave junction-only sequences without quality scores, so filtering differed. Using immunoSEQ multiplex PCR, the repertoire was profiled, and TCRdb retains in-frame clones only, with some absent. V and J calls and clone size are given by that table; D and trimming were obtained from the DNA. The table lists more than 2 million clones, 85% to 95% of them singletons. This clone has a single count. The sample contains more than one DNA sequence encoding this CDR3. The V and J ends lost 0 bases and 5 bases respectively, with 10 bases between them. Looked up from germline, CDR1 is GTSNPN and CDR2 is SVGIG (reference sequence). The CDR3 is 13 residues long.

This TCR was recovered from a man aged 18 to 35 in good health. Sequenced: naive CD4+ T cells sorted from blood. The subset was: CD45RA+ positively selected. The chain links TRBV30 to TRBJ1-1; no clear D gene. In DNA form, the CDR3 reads TGTGCCTGGAGTGTACAAGGCAATACTGAAGCTTTCTTT. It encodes CAWSVQGNTEAFF.